This T cell receptor (beta chain) was recorded in a study of OX40 agonist ivuxolimab in advanced cancers. Study-wide context: Hepatocellular carcinoma, melanoma, renal cell or head and neck cancer was diagnosed in the dose-escalation patients. Study conclusions and caveats: Clonal expansion by week 6 occurred in CD4+ and CD8+ blood T cells (at 0.1 to 3.0 mg/kg). CD8+ T cells were the subset that, on average, had more expanded clones than CD4+.

Blood sampling took place at baseline, cycle 4 day 1, and cycle 7 day 1. Here immunoSEQ multiplex PCR was the method, and the copy in TCRdb shows in-frame clones only, minus some. The profile shows tens of thousands of clones, about 82% of them singletons. As regards this clone: Its target is unknown.

V was cut by 4 bases and J by 2 bases, with 11 bases left in between. The CDR3 loop spans 14 amino acids. Germline lookup yields CDR1 SGHNT and CDR2 YYREEE (reference sequence). This receptor was identified in an adult with an advanced solid tumor such as melanoma, head and neck, liver or kidney cancer. This sequence joins TRBV5-4 and TRBJ2-3, with D uncertain. Source: CD4+ or CD8+ T cells sorted from blood, taken in a trial of the OX40 agonist ivuxolimab. The CDR3 nucleotides are TGTGCCAGCAGCCCCTTTACTGCCACAGATACGCAGTATTTT. As protein: CASSPFTATDTQYF.